The present T cell receptor (beta chain) was sequenced within a study of blood T cell repertoires in COVID-19. While infection was still active, Seattle patients were enrolled and then followed longitudinally. Original analysis: Estimates of nucleated cell counts were drawn from the amplification of reference gene primers. TCRdb's table, derived via immunoSEQ multiplex PCR, lists solely in-frame clones and lacks some. The V and J calls and clone size were taken over from that table, and D and trimming were inferred from the DNA. The sample carries 300,000 to 350,000 clones, around 88% recorded once. V lost 5 bases and J lost 2; bases outside the gene matches: 8. CDR1 and CDR2 from the germline V gene are SGHVS and FNYEAQ. The CDR3 sequence is 16 residues long.

The chain carries TRBV7-6 and TRBJ2-3; 9 positions match TRBD2. The sequencing sample was made of peripheral blood. This receptor was taken from a woman aged 25 to 39 with COVID-19, enrolled during active disease. DNA for the CDR3: TGTGCCAGCAGCGCCTGGACTAGCGAGACCACAGATACGCAGTATTTT. Protein: CASSAWTSETTDTQYF.